A selection of T cell receptor beta chains follows, all from one sample in a study of T cell changes during pregnancy in multiple sclerosis. Some clones are missing from TCRdb's copy, which holds only in-frame ones; the method was immunoSEQ multiplex PCR. The top ten clones hold less than 2% of a sample with 90,000 to 130,000 clones, around nine tenths of them seen once. Sequenced here: peripheral blood, sampled in the third trimester of pregnancy. The origin of the receptors is a female donor with multiple sclerosis, enrolled in a pregnancy study. Both conserved end residues are part of each CDR3. A D gene is named only where the DNA matches it firmly. Some rows have no size entry. The others give once, few or many, or a class for an expanded clone.

clone_size,d_call,v_call,j_call,cdr3_nt,cdr3_aa
NA,NA,TRBV10-3,TRBJ2-2,TGTGCCATCAGTGACGGGAGTGTAGGCAAGGTGGCCGGGGAGCTGTTTTTT,CAISDGSVGKVAGELFF
NA,NA,TRBV5-5,TRBJ1-6,TGTGCCAGCAGCTTTGGAGGGGCGAACACCGACTATAATTCACCCCTCCACTTT,CASSFGGANTDYNSPLHF
few,NA,TRBV30,TRBJ1-1,TGTGCCTGGAGTACTCCGCCGGAGGTTGAAGCTTTCTTT,CAWSTPPEVEAFF
few,NA,TRBV7-8,TRBJ1-1,TGTGCCAGCAGCCTAACGAACACTGAAGCTTTCTTT,CASSLTNTEAFF
NA,NA,TRBV18,TRBJ2-5,TGTGCCAGCTCACCAATACGCGGGGAGACCCAGTACTTC,CASSPIRGETQYF
NA,TRBD1,TRBV5-1,TRBJ2-7,TGCGCCAGCAGCCGGGACAGTTACTCCTACGAGCAGTACTTC,CASSRDSYSYEQYF
NA,TRBD1,TRBV6-6,TRBJ1-2,TGTGCCAGCAGTGACATGGGGACAGCTAACTATGGCTACACCTTC,CASSDMGTANYGYTF
NA,TRBD1,TRBV9,TRBJ1-1,TGTGCCAGCGGCCTTCTGAGGACAGGGGATATGAACACTGAAGCTTTCTTT,CASGLLRTGDMNTEAFF
NA,TRBD1,TRBV4-1,TRBJ1-1,TGCGCCAGCAGTCGACAGGGCAACACTGAAGCTTTCTTT,CASSRQGNTEAFF
NA,NA,TRBV9,TRBJ2-3,TGTGCCAGCAGCGTAGGGCGGGGCGTCACAGATACGCAGTATTTT,CASSVGRGVTDTQYF
NA,NA,TRBV11-2,TRBJ2-7,TGTGCCAGCAGCTTAGGTAGCAGCTTCTACGAGCAGTACTTC,CASSLGSSFYEQYF
once,TRBD2,TRBV5-1,TRBJ2-3,TGCGCCAGCAGCTTGGAGTGGGCGGGAGTACCAGATACGCAGTATTTT,CASSLEWAGVPDTQYF
NA,TRBD2,TRBV5-4,TRBJ2-3,TGTGCCAGCAGCTTACGGCGGGGGGGACTCACAGATACGCAGTATTTT,CASSLRRGGLTDTQYF
few,NA,TRBV2,TRBJ1-1,TGTGCCGCGCGGGGCCTCGCGAACACTGAAGCTTTCTTT,CAARGLANTEAFF
NA,NA,TRBV27,TRBJ1-5,TGTGCCAGCAGTTTAAGATTGGGTCTGAGGCAGCCCCAGCATTTT,CASSLRLGLRQPQHF
NA,TRBD2,TRBV11-2,TRBJ2-7,TGTGCCAGCAGCTTAGATCACCTAGCGGGAGTAAGGGCCTACGAGCAGTACTTC,CASSLDHLAGVRAYEQYF
NA,TRBD2,TRBV7-9,TRBJ2-3,TGTGCCAGCAGCTCGACTAGCGGGAGGGGGGGAACCACAGATACGCAGTATTTT,CASSSTSGRGGTTDTQYF
NA,TRBD2,TRBV2,TRBJ2-7,TGTGCCAGCAGTGATATTGGGTATGGGGGGGAAGGATCCTACGAGCAGTACTTC,CASSDIGYGGEGSYEQYF
NA,TRBD2,TRBV7-2,TRBJ2-5,TGTGCCAGCCGGGGGGGGACGTACCAAGAGACCCAGTACTTC,CASRGGTYQETQYF
many,NA,TRBV29-1,TRBJ2-7,TGCAGCACCTCCTCTGGAGCCTCCGAGCAGTACTTC,CSTSSGASEQYF
NA,TRBD2,TRBV9,TRBJ2-7,TGTGCCAGCAGCGTCAGCGGGAGCTCCGACTACGAGCAGTACTTC,CASSVSGSSDYEQYF
NA,TRBD1,TRBV2,TRBJ2-7,TGTGCCAGCAGTTGGGGGACAGGGCCCTACGAGCAGTACTTC,CASSWGTGPYEQYF
once,TRBD2,TRBV5-5,TRBJ2-3,TGTGCCAGCAGGCTACTAGCGGGAGGAGGTGGGACAGATACGCAGTATTTT,CASRLLAGGGGTDTQYF
NA,NA,TRBV10-3,TRBJ2-3,TGTGCCATCAGTGAACGCGCCCCTGGCACAGATACGCAGTATTTT,CAISERAPGTDTQYF
NA,TRBD2,TRBV28,TRBJ2-5,TGTGCCAGCAGTTTCCTACTAGCGGGAGCGCAAGAGACCCAGTACTTC,CASSFLLAGAQETQYF
once,NA,TRBV11-1,TRBJ2-3,TGTGCCAGCAGCGTAGATGGCGGAACAGATACGCAGTATTTT,CASSVDGGTDTQYF
NA,TRBD2,TRBV2,TRBJ2-1,TGTGCCAGCGGAACGGGGGGAGGTGAGCAGTTCTTC,CASGTGGGEQFF
NA,NA,TRBV7-9,TRBJ1-1,TGTGCCAGCAGCTACGGACACGCAGTGAACACTGAAGCTTTCTTT,CASSYGHAVNTEAFF
NA,NA,TRBV5-4,TRBJ2-7,TGTGCCAGCAGCTTGAGGGGGGGCTCCTCCTACGAGCAGTACTTC,CASSLRGGSSYEQYF
NA,NA,TRBV30,TRBJ1-6,TGTGCCTGGAGTGGAGTCGGGACACGATATTCACCCCTCCACTTT,CAWSGVGTRYSPLHF
NA,TRBD1,TRBV7-6,TRBJ2-7,TGTGCCAGCAGCTTAGTGGCAGGACAGGGCCACGAGCAGTACTTC,CASSLVAGQGHEQYF
NA,NA,TRBV4-2,TRBJ1-5,TGTGCCAGCAGCCAAGATGGGGGCACGGAGGATCAGCCCCAGCATTTT,CASSQDGGTEDQPQHF
NA,TRBD1,TRBV6-1,TRBJ1-5,TGTGCCAGCCAAACAGGGGGCGAGGGTCAGCCCCAGCATTTT,CASQTGGEGQPQHF
once,TRBD1,TRBV18,TRBJ1-2,TGTGCCAGCTCACCAACGGGGGGACAGGATGGCTACACCTTC,CASSPTGGQDGYTF
NA,TRBD1,TRBV27,TRBJ2-3,TGTGCCAGCAGTTTATGGACAGGGAATCAAGGTACGCAGTATTTT,CASSLWTGNQGTQYF
NA,NA,TRBV28,TRBJ2-1,TGTGCCAGCAGTACCGACATCAGTTCCTACAATGAGCAGTTCTTC,CASSTDISSYNEQFF
NA,TRBD1,TRBV6-6,TRBJ2-3,TGTGCCAGCGTAGGGGGGGACAGGGCAGATACGCAGTATTTT,CASVGGDRADTQYF
NA,NA,TRBV27,TRBJ1-5,TGTGCCAGCAGTGCAGGGATTTGGGGGCCCCAGCATTTT,CASSAGIWGPQHF
NA,TRBD1,TRBV5-1,TRBJ2-3,TGCGCCAGCAGCAGGTCGAGACAGGGGGCTGAGGATACGCAGTATTTT,CASSRSRQGAEDTQYF